A single sample gave rise to the 7 T cell receptor beta chains below, sequenced in a study of Graves' ophthalmopathy and Graves' hyperthyroidism. The authors amplified TCR beta CDR3 regions, and they did so from RNA transcripts for repertoire sequencing. First-round RT-PCR employed HTBI primers, with a second-round multiplex PCR after it. TCRdb used MiXCR to reprocess the multiplex PCR reads, holding one entry per CDR3 protein. The data contain just over 600,000 distinct CDR3 sequences, about a fifth of them singletons. Sample: peripheral blood. These receptors were obtained from a woman younger than 30 with stable Graves' hyperthyroidism. Some clones in this sample may be carry-over from other donors' samples.

This clonotype was observed many times. The chain carries TRBV5-4 and TRBJ2-5; 8 bases are shared with TRBD1. The CDR3 extends over 14 amino acids. V was clipped by 3 bases and J by 6 bases; unmatched bases: 7. Germline loops: CDR1 SGHNT, CDR2 YYREEE (reference sequence). The CDR3 bases are TGTGCCAGCAGCTACGGACAGGGTATGCAGACCCAGTACTTC. The encoded protein is CASSYGQGMQTQYF.

This chain connects TRBV10-3 to TRBJ1-5; D call uncertain. The germline gives CDR1 ENHRY, CDR2 SYGVKD. V was cut by 0 bases and J by 0 bases, with 9 bases left in between. This CDR3 spans 16 amino acids. The CDR3 DNA follows: TGTGCCATCAGTGAGTCCCGGGTCTATAGCAATCAGCCCCAGCATTTT. Translation: CAISESRVYSNQPQHF.

In this sample, this clonotype turned up many times. The chain joins TRBV19 to TRBJ1-1; possibly TRBD1 for D (6 bases). Germline values: CDR1 LNHDA, CDR2 SQIVND (reference sequence). The CDR3 runs 15 residues. The V end lost 5 bases, the J end lost 3 bases, and 16 bases lay between the germline ends. The CDR3 spells CASSFPGRGDTEAFF. CDR3 coding DNA: TGTGCCAGTAGTTTTCCCGGGAGGGGGGACACTGAAGCTTTCTTT. Looking up the rest from reference TRBV19 and TRBJ1-1 gives the full variable domain: DGGITQSPKYLFRKEGQNVTLSCEQNLNHDAMYWYRQDPGQGLRLIYYSQIVNDFQKGDIAEGYSVSREKKESFPLTVTSAQKNPTAFYLCASSFPGRGDTEAFFGQGTRLTVV.

This clonotype showed up many times. This rearrangement joins TRBV11-1 to TRBJ1-2; 7 bases are shared with TRBD1. J lost 5 bases, V lost 5 bases, and 14 bases had no gene match. Germline CDR1 reads SGHAT; CDR2 reads FQDESV (reference sequence). This CDR3 has 16 residues. The CDR3 here is CASSTQQGWARYGYTF. DNA for the CDR3: TGTGCCAGCAGCACCCAACAGGGGTGGGCCCGTTATGGCTACACCTTC. The variable domain in full, completed from reference TRBV11-1 and TRBJ1-2, reads EAEVAQSPRYKITEKSQAVAFWCDPISGHATLYWYRQILGQGPELLVQFQDESVVDDSQLPKDRFSAERLKGVDSTLKIQPAELGDSAMYLCASSTQQGWARYGYTFGSGTRLTVV.

This clonotype was observed many times. The rearrangement links TRBV3-1 to TRBJ1-1, with no clear D. The germline CDR1 and CDR2 sequences are LGHDT and YNNKEL (reference sequence). CDR3 length: 14 residues. The V end lost 1 base, the J end lost 6 bases, and 12 bases lay between the germline ends. In DNA form, the CDR3 reads TGTGCCAGCAGCCAAGGTCGTAAGGGCGCTGAAGCTTTCTTT. Protein sequence: CASSQGRKGAEAFF. The variable domain in full, with the rest retrieved from reference TRBV3-1 and TRBJ1-1, is DTAVSQTPKYLVTQMGNDKSIKCEQNLGHDTMYWYKQDSKKFLKIMFSYNNKELIINETVPNRFSPKSPDKAHLNLHINSLELGDSAVYFCASSQGRKGAEAFFGQGTRLTVV.

This clonotype was found many times. V gene TRBV5-1 combines with J gene TRBJ2-5, with D possibly being TRBD2 (7 bases). Trimming shortened V by 4 bases and J by 5 bases, and 18 bases separated the two germline ends. The CDR3 is 15 amino acids. CDR1 is SGHRS and CDR2 is YFSETQ in the germline V gene. The CDR3 bases are TGCGCCAGCAGCCCCATGAGGGGGGGTCGTGAGACCCAGTACTTC. Translation: CASSPMRGGRETQYF.

This clonotype was recorded at least ten times. The V gene is TRBV7-9, the J gene TRBJ1-1; D remains unclear. The CDR3 runs to 13 residues. The V end was cut by 3 bases, the J end by 7 bases, with 12 bases between. Germline CDR1 SEHNR, CDR2 FQNEAQ (reference sequence). CDR3 in DNA: TGTGCCAGCAGCTTTCTTAGGAAAAATGAAGCTTTCTTT. It yields the protein CASSFLRKNEAFF.